Below, 29 T cell receptor beta chains from the same sample are listed, as sequenced in a study of cytomegalovirus exposure and HLA in healthy donors. In the PCR, 60 Vbeta and 13 Jbeta primers were used. Some clones are missing from TCRdb's copy, which holds only in-frame ones; the method was immunoSEQ multiplex PCR. The sample lists fewer than 110,000 clones; 81% were seen once. The specimen was PBMCs. All receptors derive from a man aged 30-40 years in good health and CMV-seronegative.

This chain uses TRBV21-1 with TRBJ1-2. TRBV21-1 is flagged as a pseudogene. There are 14 residues in the CDR3. CDR3 sequence (DNA): TGTGCCAGCAGCCCCGTGGGGGGGGGAGATGGCTACACCTTC. Protein sequence: CASSPVGGGDGYTF.

DNA of the CDR3: TGTGCCAGCTCAGTGACAGGACCAGATACGCAGTATTTT. Its translation is CASSVTGPDTQYF. The chain couples TRBV18 to TRBJ2-3; a possible D gene is TRBD1 (6 bases). Deletions cut 5 bases from V and 4 bases from J, with 10 bases between. Germline loops: CDR1 KGHSH, CDR2 LQKENI. CDR3 length: 13 residues.

The chain combines TRBV2 with TRBJ2-2; 16 nucleotides match TRBD2. Germline CDR1 is SNHLY and CDR2 is FYNNEI. The CDR3 contains 16 residues. Trimming at V came to 6 bases and at J to 7 bases, leaving 5 bases not matched to a gene. The DNA for the CDR3 is TGTGCCAGCAGGGGACTAGCGGGAGGGCCCGGCGGGGAGCTGTTTTTT. It translates to CASRGLAGGPGGELFF.

The chain is built from TRBV5-6 and TRBJ2-7, with 7 bases lining up with TRBD1. Germline V gives CDR1 SGHDT, CDR2 YYEEEE. This CDR3 is built from 15 residues. With 4 bases clipped from V and 2 bases from J, the junction kept 9 bases outside the gene matches. The CDR3 reads CASSRTPTGPYEQYF. The CDR3 nucleotides read TGTGCCAGCAGCCGAACCCCGACAGGGCCCTACGAGCAGTACTTC.

A few counts support this clone. This chain links TRBV28 with TRBJ1-4; no firm D call. Germline CDR1 MDHEN, CDR2 SYDVKM. This CDR3 is 15 amino acids long. V was shortened by 2 bases and J by 8 bases, with 15 bases between the two germline ends. The CDR3 region is CASSLGNIGGEKLFF. Written as DNA, the CDR3 is TGTGCCAGCAGTTTAGGTAACATCGGAGGGGAAAAACTGTTTTTT.

This chain connects TRBV6-1 to TRBJ2-7; D not resolved. V was clipped by 2 bases and J by 10 bases, with 15 bases between them. The CDR3 contains 13 residues. Germline values: CDR1 MNHNS, CDR2 SASEGT. This chain's CDR3 is CASSETPTLPQYF. DNA for the CDR3: TGTGCCAGCAGTGAAACGCCTACCCTCCCCCAGTACTTC.

V gene TRBV6-5 combines with J gene TRBJ1-2; D is undetermined. The V and J ends lost 0 bases and 7 bases respectively, with 9 bases between them. This CDR3 contains 13 residues. Germline CDR1 MNHEY, CDR2 SVGAGI. The CDR3 sequence is CASSYSGGIGYTF. In nucleotides, the CDR3 is TGTGCCAGCAGTTACTCAGGAGGGATTGGCTACACCTTC.

This clone came up a few times. The chain combines TRBV7-9 with TRBJ2-7; 8 bases are a match to TRBD2. J was trimmed by 5 bases and V by 3 bases; bases with no gene match: 3. This CDR3 comprises 13 residues. CDR1 and CDR2 from the germline V gene are SEHNR and FQNEAQ (reference sequence). In DNA form, the CDR3 reads TGTGCCAGCAGCTTCGGGACTAGTAACGAGCAGTACTTC. Protein product: CASSFGTSNEQYF.

The rearrangement joins TRBV6-1 to TRBJ1-2, with 11 bases fitting TRBD1. This CDR3 comprises 12 residues. Germline loops: CDR1 MNHNS, CDR2 SASEGT. After removal of 8 bases from V and 7 bases from J, the junction contained 3 bases not matched to a gene. The CDR3 is CASGQGARGYTF. In DNA form, the CDR3 reads TGTGCCAGCGGACAGGGGGCGCGTGGCTACACCTTC.

The genes are TRBV2 and TRBJ2-5; the match to TRBD1 covers 8 bases. The CDR3 spans 15 residues. J lost 5 bases, V lost 9 bases, and 14 bases had no gene match. Germline CDR1 is SNHLY and CDR2 is FYNNEI. The CDR3 spells CASHRGQGAWETQYF. The CDR3 region has the DNA TGTGCCAGTCACCGGGGGCAGGGGGCTTGGGAGACCCAGTACTTC.

The chain joins TRBV6-5 to TRBJ2-2; TRBD2 matches 8 bases. CDR1 and CDR2 from the germline V gene are MNHEY and SVGAGI. V was clipped by 6 bases and J by 9 bases; unmatched bases: 6. This CDR3 contains 13 residues. The CDR3, as DNA: TGTGCCAGCAGGATACCTAGCGGGTGGGAGCTGTTTTTT. Translating it yields CASRIPSGWELFF.

The chain employs TRBV2 and TRBJ2-7, with 11 bases lining up with TRBD2. This CDR3 spans 15 amino acids. Germline CDR1 reads SNHLY; CDR2 reads FYNNEI. After removal of 5 bases from V and 0 bases from J, the junction contained 3 bases not matched to a gene. In DNA, the CDR3 is TGTGCCAGCAGTTCCGGGACTAGCGGCTCCTACGAGCAGTACTTC. Translating it yields CASSSGTSGSYEQYF.

This rearrangement joins TRBV5-4 to TRBJ2-6; D call uncertain. This CDR3 contains 14 residues. Trimming left V 4 bases short and J 0 bases short, with 5 bases between. Germline CDR1 reads SGHNT; CDR2 reads YYREEE (reference sequence). CDR3 region: CASSTSSGANVLTF. The DNA for the CDR3 is TGTGCCAGCAGCACGAGCTCTGGGGCCAACGTCCTGACTTTC.

A remark on this clone: The sample carries other DNA sequences with the same CDR3. The rearrangement joins TRBV28 to TRBJ1-3; 7 bases fit TRBD1. The V gene end was trimmed by 5 bases and the J gene end by 0 bases; junction bases not matched to a gene: 1. Germline loops: CDR1 MDHEN, CDR2 SYDVKM. This CDR3 spans 14 amino acids. In DNA form, the CDR3 reads TGTGCCAGCAGTCCAGGGGGCTCTGGAAACACCATATATTTT. This sequence encodes CASSPGGSGNTIYF.

This rearrangement joins TRBV25-1 to TRBJ1-2; tentative D call: TRBD1 (5 bases). Trimming removed 2 bases from V and 6 bases from J, with 13 bases in between. CDR1 MGHDK and CDR2 SYGVNS come from the germline V gene. CDR3 length: 14 residues. The DNA for the CDR3 is TGTGCCAGCAGTGAAGACAGTTGGGTGAATGGCTACACCTTC. It yields the protein CASSEDSWVNGYTF.

This chain joins TRBV4-2 and TRBJ2-1; D might be TRBD2 (6 bases). Trimming shortened V by 6 bases and J by 8 bases, and 23 bases separated the two germline ends. The CDR3 covers 16 residues. Germline V lookup: CDR1 LGHNA, CDR2 YNFKEQ. The CDR3 DNA follows: TGTGCCAGCAGGACGACACTAGCACCACCGGGCGATGAGCAGTTCTTC. It is translated as CASRTTLAPPGDEQFF.

The chain carries TRBV9 and TRBJ1-1; the D is unclear. Trimming removed 0 bases at V and 5 bases at J, with 11 bases between. Germline CDR1 SGDLS, CDR2 YYNGEE. The CDR3 length is 14 residues. Here the CDR3 reads CASSVAQSGTEAFF. CDR3 nucleotide sequence: TGTGCCAGCAGCGTAGCGCAGTCCGGGACTGAAGCTTTCTTT. Based on the CDR3 plus reference TRBV9 and TRBJ1-1, the full variable domain is DSGVTQTPKHLITATGQRVTLRCSPRSGDLSVYWYQQSLDQGLQFLIQYYNGEERAKGNILERFSAQQFPDLHSELNLSSLELGDSALYFCASSVAQSGTEAFFGQGTRLTVV.

The chain uses TRBV28 and TRBJ2-4, with D possibly TRBD2 on 5 matching bases. With 11 bases removed from V and 0 bases from J, the gap between germline ends came to 17 bases. The CDR3 runs to 15 residues. Looked up from germline, CDR1 is MDHEN and CDR2 is SYDVKM. CDR3 DNA: TGTGCCGCGGGCAGTGCAGGAGGAGCCAAAAACATTCAGTACTTC. Protein: CAAGSAGGAKNIQYF.

V gene TRBV28 combines with J gene TRBJ2-7; a weak D match, TRBD2 (6 bases). Germline CDR1 reads MDHEN; CDR2 reads SYDVKM. V dropped 10 bases and J dropped 6 bases, with 13 bases sitting between them. The CDR3 covers 11 residues. CDR3 sequence (DNA): TGTGCCACCGGGGAGCGGGCCGAGCAGTACTTC. This translates into CATGERAEQYF. Supplemented by reference TRBV28 and TRBJ2-7, the full variable domain reads DVKVTQSSRYLVKRTGEKVFLECVQDMDHENMFWYRQDPGLGLRLIYFSYDVKMKEKGDIPEGYSVSREKKERFSLILESASTNQTSMYLCATGERAEQYFGPGTRLTVT.

This clone was seen just once. The V and J genes are TRBV30 and TRBJ1-2; D is uncertain. The V and J ends lost 4 bases and 3 bases respectively, with 12 bases between them. Germline V lookup: CDR1 GTSNPN, CDR2 SVGIG (reference sequence). The CDR3 loop spans 13 amino acids. This chain's CDR3 is CAWTFVAYYGYTF. The CDR3, as DNA: TGTGCCTGGACTTTTGTAGCCTACTATGGCTACACCTTC. The full variable domain, rest sourced from reference TRBV30 and TRBJ1-2, is SQTIHQWPATLVQPVGSPLSLECTVEGTSNPNLYWYRQAAGRGLQLLFYSVGIGQISSEVPQNLSASRPQDRQFILSSKKLLLSDSGFYLCAWTFVAYYGYTFGSGTRLTVV.

The chain links TRBV30 to TRBJ1-1; D uncertain. Trimming took off 4 bases at V and 1 base at J, with 16 bases between the two ends. There are 15 residues in the CDR3. The germline V gene has CDR1 GTSNPN and CDR2 SVGIG (reference sequence). The CDR3 nucleotides are TGTGCCTGGATTCTCGGAGGGTTTAGGAACACTGAAGCTTTCTTT. Its protein product is CAWILGGFRNTEAFF.

This chain uses TRBV5-1 with TRBJ2-2, with D uncertain. The germline V gene has CDR1 SGHRS and CDR2 YFSETQ. CDR3 length equals 14 residues. With 4 bases removed from V and 0 bases from J, the gap between germline ends came to 7 bases. The CDR3 protein is CASSSGPNTGELFF. Here the CDR3 DNA reads TGCGCCAGCAGCAGTGGGCCGAACACCGGGGAGCTGTTTTTT.

The chain uses TRBV5-8 and TRBJ2-7, with TRBD1 matching over 7 bases. This CDR3 has 13 amino acids. With 5 bases clipped from V and 3 bases from J, the junction kept 5 bases outside the gene matches. In germline, CDR1 is SGHTS, CDR2 YDEGEE. The CDR3 loop is CASSADRDYEQYF. The CDR3 DNA sequence: TGTGCCAGCAGTGCTGACAGGGACTACGAGCAGTACTTC.

The gene calls are TRBV30 and TRBJ1-2; D unresolved. Germline V CDR1 and CDR2: GTSNPN, SVGIG (reference sequence). This CDR3 has 14 amino acids. Trimming shortened V by 1 base and J by 9 bases, and 18 bases separated the two germline ends. The CDR3 loop reads CAWSALRIGRSYTF. In DNA, the CDR3 is TGTGCCTGGAGTGCCCTCCGGATTGGCAGGAGCTACACCTTC.

V and J are TRBV7-3 and TRBJ1-5, with D unclear. Trimming shortened V by 5 bases and J by 4 bases, and 15 bases separated the two germline ends. Germline V gene sequence: CDR1 SGHTA, CDR2 FQGTGA. This CDR3 spans 15 amino acids. CDR3 coding DNA: TGTGCCAGCAGCCTTACGTCACAGCCAAATCAGCCCCAGCATTTT. Translating gives CASSLTSQPNQPQHF.

This clone has just a few counts. J is TRBJ2-1 and V is TRBV13, with D tentatively TRBD2 (5 bases). The CDR3 spans 15 residues. CDR1 PRHDT and CDR2 FYEKMQ come from the germline V gene (reference sequence). V was cut by 5 bases and J by 4 bases, with 15 bases left in between. For the CDR3, the DNA is TGTGCCAGCAGCCCCGGGGTTCGGTCTTACAATGAGCAGTTCTTC. Translated: CASSPGVRSYNEQFF.

In this sample, this clone turned up once. V gene TRBV6-6 combines with J gene TRBJ2-2; 9 bases are a match to TRBD2. This CDR3 contains 16 residues. Germline values: CDR1 MNHNY, CDR2 SVGAGI (reference sequence). The ends lost 2 bases at V and 2 bases at J; junction bases unmatched: 3. CDR3: CASSYGAGGNTGELFF. The CDR3, as DNA: TGTGCCAGCAGTTACGGAGCGGGAGGTAACACCGGGGAGCTGTTTTTT.

J is TRBJ2-4 and V is TRBV4-2; D might be TRBD1 (6 bases). V lost 4 bases to trimming and J lost 0 bases, with 13 bases between them. The germline CDR1 and CDR2 sequences are LGHNA and YNFKEQ. This CDR3 region has 16 residues. DNA of the CDR3: TGTGCCAGCAGCCTCGGGACACTTTTAGCCAAAAACATTCAGTACTTC. Translating it yields CASSLGTLLAKNIQYF.

V is TRBV4-1 and J is TRBJ2-5; D is ambiguous. Trimming took off 3 bases at V and 2 bases at J, with 4 bases between the two ends. Germline CDR1 MGHRA, CDR2 YSYEKL. This CDR3 has 12 residues. The CDR3 DNA reads TGCGCCAGCAGCCACCCACAAGAGACCCAGTACTTC. This sequence encodes CASSHPQETQYF.